This TCR beta chain is from a study of T-cell memory formation after mild COVID-19. About this clonotype: Its antigen is currently unknown.

TCRdb re-derived calls from the 5' RACE reads in MiXCR, one entry per CDR3 protein. The sample lists 140,000 or so distinct CDR3 sequences, about 19% occurring once. The germline V gene has CDR1 MDHEN and CDR2 SYDVKM. The CDR3 is 12 amino acids. Deletions cut 6 bases from V and 16 bases from J, with 19 bases between. Notes on the study in general: Clones that shrank (day 15 to 85) were balanced CD4/CD8, whereas later expanders leaned CD4+. Some responding clones appeared in pre-infection memory, suggesting cross-reactive memory joined. Those CD4+ clones that contracted were mainly in CM and EM (CD8+ ones in EMRA).

The TCR sequence derives from an adult woman who had mild COVID-19 (a few samples of this study predate the infection). Cell type and time point are not known. The rearrangement joins TRBV28 to TRBJ1-5, with D possibly matching TRBD1 (5 bases). The source material was PBMCs or a T cell subset sorted from them (not recorded which). This chain's CDR3 is CASRSSGARGHF. CDR3 DNA sequence: TGTGCCAGCAGGTCATCAGGCGCGCGGGGCCATTTT.